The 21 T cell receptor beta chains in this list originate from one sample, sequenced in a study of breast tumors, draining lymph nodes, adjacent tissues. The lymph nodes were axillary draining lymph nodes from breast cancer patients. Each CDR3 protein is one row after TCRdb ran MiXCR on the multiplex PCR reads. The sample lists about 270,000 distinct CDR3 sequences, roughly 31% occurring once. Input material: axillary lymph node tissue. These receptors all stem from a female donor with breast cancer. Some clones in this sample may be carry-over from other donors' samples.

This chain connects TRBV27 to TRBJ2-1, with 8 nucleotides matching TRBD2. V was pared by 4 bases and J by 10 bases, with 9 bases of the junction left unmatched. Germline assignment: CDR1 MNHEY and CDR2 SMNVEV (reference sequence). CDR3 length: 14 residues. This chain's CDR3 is CASSSRSGRGEQFF. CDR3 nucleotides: TGTGCCAGCAGTTCCCGCTCCGGGAGGGGGGAGCAGTTCTTC.

Written as DNA, the CDR3 is TGTGCCAGCAGTGATCAGGGCAACTACAATGAGCAGTTCTTC. This sequence encodes CASSDQGNYNEQFF. This chain uses TRBV25-1 with TRBJ2-1; the D gene is possibly TRBD1 (5 bases). The CDR3 consists of 14 residues. Trimming took 3 bases from V and 3 from J, leaving 9 bases between them. CDR1 is MGHDK and CDR2 is SYGVNS in the germline V gene.

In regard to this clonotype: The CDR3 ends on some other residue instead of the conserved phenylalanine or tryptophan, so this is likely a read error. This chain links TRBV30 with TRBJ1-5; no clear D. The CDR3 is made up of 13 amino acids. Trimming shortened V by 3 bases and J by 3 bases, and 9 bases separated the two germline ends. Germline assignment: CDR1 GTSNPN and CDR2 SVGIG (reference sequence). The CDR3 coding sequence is TGTGCCTGGAGCGGGAGCTACAATCAGCCCCAGCATCTT. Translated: CAWSGSYNQPQHL.

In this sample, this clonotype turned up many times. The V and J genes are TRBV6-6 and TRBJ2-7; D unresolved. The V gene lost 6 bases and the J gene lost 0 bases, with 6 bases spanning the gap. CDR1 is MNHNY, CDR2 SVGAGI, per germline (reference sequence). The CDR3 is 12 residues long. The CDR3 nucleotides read TGTGCCAGCAGCCCCCGCTCCTACGAGCAGTACTTC. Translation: CASSPRSYEQYF.

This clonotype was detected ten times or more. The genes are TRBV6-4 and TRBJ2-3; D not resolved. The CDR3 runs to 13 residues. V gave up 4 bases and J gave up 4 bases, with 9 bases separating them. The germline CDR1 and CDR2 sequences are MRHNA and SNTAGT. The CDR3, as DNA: TGTGCCAGCAGTGGCGAGTTGGCAGATACGCAGTATTTT. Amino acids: CASSGELADTQYF.

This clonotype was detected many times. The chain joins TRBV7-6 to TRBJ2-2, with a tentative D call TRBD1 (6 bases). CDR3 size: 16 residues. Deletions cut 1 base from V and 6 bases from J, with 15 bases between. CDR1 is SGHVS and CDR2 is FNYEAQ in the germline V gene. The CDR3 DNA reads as TGTGCCAGCAGCTTAGTGCAGGGGATTGGTCCCGGGGAGCTGTTTTTT. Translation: CASSLVQGIGPGELFF. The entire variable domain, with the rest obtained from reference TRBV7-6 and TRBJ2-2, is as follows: GAGVSQSPRYKVTKRGQDVALRCDPISGHVSLYWYRQALGQGPEFLTYFNYEAQQDKSGLPNDRFSAERPEGSISTLTIQRTEQRDSAMYRCASSLVQGIGPGELFFGEGSRLTVL.

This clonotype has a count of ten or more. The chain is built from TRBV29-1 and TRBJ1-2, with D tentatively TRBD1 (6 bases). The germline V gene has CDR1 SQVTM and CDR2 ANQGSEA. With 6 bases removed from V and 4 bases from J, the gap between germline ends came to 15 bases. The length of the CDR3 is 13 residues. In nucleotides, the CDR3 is TGCAGCGTCCCACCTATACAGGGCTATGGCTACACCTTC. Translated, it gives CSVPPIQGYGYTF.

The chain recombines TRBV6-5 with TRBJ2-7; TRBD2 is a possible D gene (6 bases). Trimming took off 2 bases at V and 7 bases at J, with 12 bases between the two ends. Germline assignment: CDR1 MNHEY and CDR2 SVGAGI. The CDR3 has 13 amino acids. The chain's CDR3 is CASSYRRDSEQYF. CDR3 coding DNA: TGTGCCAGCAGTTACCGGCGGGATAGTGAGCAGTACTTC.

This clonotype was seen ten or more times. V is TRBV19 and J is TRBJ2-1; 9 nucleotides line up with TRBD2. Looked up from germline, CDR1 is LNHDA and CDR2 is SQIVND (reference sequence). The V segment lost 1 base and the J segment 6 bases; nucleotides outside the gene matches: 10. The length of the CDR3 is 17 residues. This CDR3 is CASSIVISREGVNEQFF. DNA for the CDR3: TGTGCCAGTAGTATAGTAATTTCGCGGGAGGGGGTCAATGAGCAGTTCTTC.

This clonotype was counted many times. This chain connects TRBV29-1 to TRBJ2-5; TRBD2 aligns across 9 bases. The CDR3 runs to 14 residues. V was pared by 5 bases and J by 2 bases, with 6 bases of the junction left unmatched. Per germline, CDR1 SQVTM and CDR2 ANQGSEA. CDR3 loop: CSVRLADTQETQYF. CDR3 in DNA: TGCAGCGTTCGACTAGCGGATACACAAGAGACCCAGTACTTC. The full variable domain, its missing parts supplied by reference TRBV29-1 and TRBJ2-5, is SAVISQKPSRDICQRGTSLTIQCQVDSQVTMMFWYRQQPGQSLTLIATANQGSEATYESGFVIDKFPISRPNLTFSTLTVSNMSPEDSSIYLCSVRLADTQETQYFGPGTRLLVL.

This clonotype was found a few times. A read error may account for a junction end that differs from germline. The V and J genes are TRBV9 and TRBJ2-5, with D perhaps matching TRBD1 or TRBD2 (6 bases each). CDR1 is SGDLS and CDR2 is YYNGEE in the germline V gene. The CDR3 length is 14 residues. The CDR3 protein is CASSEGGGQETQSF. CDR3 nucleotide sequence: TGTGCCAGCAGCGAGGGGGGAGGTCAAGAGACCCAGTCCTTC.

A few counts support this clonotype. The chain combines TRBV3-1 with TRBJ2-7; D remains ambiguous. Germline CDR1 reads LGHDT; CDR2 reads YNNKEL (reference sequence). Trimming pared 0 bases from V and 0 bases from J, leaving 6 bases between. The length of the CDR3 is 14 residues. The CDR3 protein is CASSQEPSSYEQYF. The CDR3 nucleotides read TGTGCCAGCAGCCAAGAACCTAGCTCCTACGAGCAGTACTTC.

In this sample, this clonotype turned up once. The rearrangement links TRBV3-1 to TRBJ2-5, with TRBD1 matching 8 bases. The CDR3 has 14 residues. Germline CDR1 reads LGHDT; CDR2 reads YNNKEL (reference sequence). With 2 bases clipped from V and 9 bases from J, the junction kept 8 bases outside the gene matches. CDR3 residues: CASSQIGQGASQYF. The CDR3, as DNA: TGTGCCAGCAGCCAAATAGGACAGGGAGCGTCCCAGTACTTC.

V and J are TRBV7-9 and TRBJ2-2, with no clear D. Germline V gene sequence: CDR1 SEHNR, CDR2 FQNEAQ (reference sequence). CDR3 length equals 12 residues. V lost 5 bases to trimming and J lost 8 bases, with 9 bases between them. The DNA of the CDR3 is TGTGCCAGCAGCGTCGCGGCGGGGGAGCTGTTTTTT. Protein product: CASSVAAGELFF. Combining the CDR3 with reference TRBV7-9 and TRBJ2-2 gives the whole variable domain DTGVSQNPRHKITKRGQNVTFRCDPISEHNRLYWYRQTLGQGPEFLTYFQNEAQLEKSRLLSDRFSAERPKGSFSTLEIQRTEQGDSAMYLCASSVAAGELFFGEGSRLTVL.

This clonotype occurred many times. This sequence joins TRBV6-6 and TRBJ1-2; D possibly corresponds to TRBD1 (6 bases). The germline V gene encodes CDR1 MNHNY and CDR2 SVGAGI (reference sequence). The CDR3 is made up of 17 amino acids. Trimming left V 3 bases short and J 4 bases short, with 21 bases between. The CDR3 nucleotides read TGTGCCAGCAGTTATTCTTCGGGGGCGCATCACCCCTATGGCTACACCTTC. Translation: CASSYSSGAHHPYGYTF.

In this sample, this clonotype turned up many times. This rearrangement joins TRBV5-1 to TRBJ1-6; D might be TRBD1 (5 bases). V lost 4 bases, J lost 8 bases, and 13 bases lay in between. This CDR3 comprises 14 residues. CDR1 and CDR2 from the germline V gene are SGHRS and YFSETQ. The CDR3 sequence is CASSPIPRDSPLHF. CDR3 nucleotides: TGCGCCAGCAGCCCGATCCCCAGGGATTCACCCCTCCACTTT. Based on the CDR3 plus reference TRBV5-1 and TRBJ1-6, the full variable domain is KAGVTQTPRYLIKTRGQQVTLSCSPISGHRSVSWYQQTPGQGLQFLFEYFSETQRNKGNFPGRFSGRQFSNSRSEMNVSTLELGDSALYLCASSPIPRDSPLHFGNGTRLTVT.

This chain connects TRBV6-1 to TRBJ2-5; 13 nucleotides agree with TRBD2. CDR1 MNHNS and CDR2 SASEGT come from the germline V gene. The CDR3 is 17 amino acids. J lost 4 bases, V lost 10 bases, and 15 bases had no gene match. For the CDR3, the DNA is TGTGCCACCTCCCCCGGACTAGCGGGAGAAGGGAGAGAGACCCAGTACTTC. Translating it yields CATSPGLAGEGRETQYF.

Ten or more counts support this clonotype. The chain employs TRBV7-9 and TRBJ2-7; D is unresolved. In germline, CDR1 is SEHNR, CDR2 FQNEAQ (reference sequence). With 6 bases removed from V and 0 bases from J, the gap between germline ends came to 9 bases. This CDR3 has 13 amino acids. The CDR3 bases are TGTGCCAGCAGTCAAGGCCTCTCCTACGAGCAGTACTTC. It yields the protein CASSQGLSYEQYF.

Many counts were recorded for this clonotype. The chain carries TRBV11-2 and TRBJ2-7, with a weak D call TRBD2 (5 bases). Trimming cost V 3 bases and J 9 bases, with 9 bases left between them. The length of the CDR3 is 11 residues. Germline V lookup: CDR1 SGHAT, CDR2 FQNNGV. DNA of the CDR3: TGTGCCAGCAGCTTGGCCCGGGGGCAGTACTTC. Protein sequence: CASSLARGQYF.

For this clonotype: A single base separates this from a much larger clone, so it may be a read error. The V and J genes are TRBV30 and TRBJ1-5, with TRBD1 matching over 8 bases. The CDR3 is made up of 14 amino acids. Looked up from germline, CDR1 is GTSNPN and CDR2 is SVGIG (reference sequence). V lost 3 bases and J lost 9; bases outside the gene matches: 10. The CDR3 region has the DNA TGTGCCTGGAGCCAAGACAGGGGTGCTCGGCCCCAGCATTTT. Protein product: CAWSQDRGARPQHF.

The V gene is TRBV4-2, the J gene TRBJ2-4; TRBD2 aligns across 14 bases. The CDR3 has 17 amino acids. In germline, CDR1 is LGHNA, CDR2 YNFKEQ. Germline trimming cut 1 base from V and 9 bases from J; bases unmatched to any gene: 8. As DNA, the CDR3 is TGTGCCAGCAGCCAAGGCCCTCGGGGACTAGCGGGAGTCATTCAGTACTTC. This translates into CASSQGPRGLAGVIQYF.